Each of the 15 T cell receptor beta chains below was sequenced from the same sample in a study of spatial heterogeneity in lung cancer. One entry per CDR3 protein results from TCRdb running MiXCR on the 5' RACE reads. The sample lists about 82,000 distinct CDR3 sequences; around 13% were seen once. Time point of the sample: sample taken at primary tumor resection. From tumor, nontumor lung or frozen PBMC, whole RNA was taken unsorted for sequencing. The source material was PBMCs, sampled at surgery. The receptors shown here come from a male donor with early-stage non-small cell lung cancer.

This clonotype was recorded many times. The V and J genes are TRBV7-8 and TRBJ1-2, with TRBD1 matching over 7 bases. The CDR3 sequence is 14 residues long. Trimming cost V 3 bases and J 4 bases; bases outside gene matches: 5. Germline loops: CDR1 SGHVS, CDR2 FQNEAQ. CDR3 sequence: CASSFGQEAYGYTF. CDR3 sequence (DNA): TGTGCCAGCAGCTTCGGACAGGAGGCCTATGGCTACACCTTC.

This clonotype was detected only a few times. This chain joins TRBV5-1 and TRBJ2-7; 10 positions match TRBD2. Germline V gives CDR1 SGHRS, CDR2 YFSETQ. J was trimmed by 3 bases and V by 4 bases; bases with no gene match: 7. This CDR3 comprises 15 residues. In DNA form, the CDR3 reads TGCGCCAGCAGCGGGGGGCTAGCGGGGGTCTACGAGCAGTACTTC. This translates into CASSGGLAGVYEQYF.

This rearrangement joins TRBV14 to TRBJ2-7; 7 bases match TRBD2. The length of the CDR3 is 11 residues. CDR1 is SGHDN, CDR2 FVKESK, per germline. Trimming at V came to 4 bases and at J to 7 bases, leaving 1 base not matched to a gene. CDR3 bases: TGTGCCAGCAGCCGGGAGGGGGAGCAGTACTTC. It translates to CASSREGEQYF.

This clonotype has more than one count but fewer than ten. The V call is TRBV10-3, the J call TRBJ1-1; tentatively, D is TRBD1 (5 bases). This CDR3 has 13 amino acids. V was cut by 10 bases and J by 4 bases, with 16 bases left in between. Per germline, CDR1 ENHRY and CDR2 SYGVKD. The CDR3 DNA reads TGTGCCACCGGACCAGGGTCAGGCACTGAAGCTTTCTTT. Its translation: CATGPGSGTEAFF.

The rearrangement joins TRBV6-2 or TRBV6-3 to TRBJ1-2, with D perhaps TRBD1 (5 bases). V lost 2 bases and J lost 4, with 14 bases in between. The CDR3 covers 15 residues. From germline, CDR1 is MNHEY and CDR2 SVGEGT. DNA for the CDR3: TGTGCCAGCAGTTACGCCAGGGCCTTTTCCTATGGCTACACCTTC. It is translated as CASSYARAFSYGYTF.

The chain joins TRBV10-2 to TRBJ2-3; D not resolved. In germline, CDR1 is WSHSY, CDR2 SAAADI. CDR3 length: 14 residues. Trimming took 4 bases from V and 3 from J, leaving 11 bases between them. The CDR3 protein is CASSGEAGTDTQYF. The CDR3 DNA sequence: TGCGCCAGCAGTGGTGAGGCAGGAACAGATACGCAGTATTTT.

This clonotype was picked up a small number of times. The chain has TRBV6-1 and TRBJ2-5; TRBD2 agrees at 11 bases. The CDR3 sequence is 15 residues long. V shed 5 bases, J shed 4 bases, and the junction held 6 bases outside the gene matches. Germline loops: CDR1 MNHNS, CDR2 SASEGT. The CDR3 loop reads CASSFSGGAPETQYF. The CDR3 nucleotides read TGTGCCAGCAGTTTTAGCGGGGGGGCCCCAGAGACCCAGTACTTC.

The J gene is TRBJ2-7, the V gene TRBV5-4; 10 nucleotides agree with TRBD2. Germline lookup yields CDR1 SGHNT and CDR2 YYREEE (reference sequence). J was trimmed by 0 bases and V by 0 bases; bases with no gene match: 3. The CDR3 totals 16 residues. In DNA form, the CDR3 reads TGTGCCAGCAGCTTGGCCTTAGCGGGAGGCTCCTACGAGCAGTACTTC. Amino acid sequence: CASSLALAGGSYEQYF. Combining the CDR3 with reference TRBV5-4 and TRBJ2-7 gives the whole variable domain ETGVTQSPTHLIKTRGQQVTLRCSSQSGHNTVSWYQQALGQGPQFIFQYYREEENGRGNFPPRFSGLQFPNYSSELNVNALELDDSALYLCASSLALAGGSYEQYFGPGTRLTVT.

In DNA form, the CDR3 reads TGTGCCAGCAGTTCCCCGGGGAGGGGGCTGGAGACCCAGTACTTC. Translated, it gives CASSSPGRGLETQYF. The rearrangement uses TRBV28 and TRBJ2-5; D tentatively reads TRBD1 or TRBD2 (7 bases each). The CDR3 extends over 15 amino acids. Per the germline V gene, CDR1 is MDHEN and CDR2 is SYDVKM. V lost 4 bases to trimming and J lost 5 bases, with 17 bases between them.

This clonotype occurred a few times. As DNA, the CDR3 is TGTGCTTACCAGACAGGGCCAAACCTCTATGGCTACACCTTC. Protein: CAYQTGPNLYGYTF. This chain connects TRBV30 to TRBJ1-2; 7 nucleotides agree with TRBD1. The germline gives CDR1 GTSNPN, CDR2 SVGIG (reference sequence). CDR3 length equals 14 residues.

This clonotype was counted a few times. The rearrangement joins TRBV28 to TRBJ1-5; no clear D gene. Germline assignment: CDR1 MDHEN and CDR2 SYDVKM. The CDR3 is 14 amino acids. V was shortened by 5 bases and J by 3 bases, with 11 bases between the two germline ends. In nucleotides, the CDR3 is TGTGCCAGCAGTCTCAGAGATTACAATCAGCCCCAGCATTTT. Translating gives CASSLRDYNQPQHF.

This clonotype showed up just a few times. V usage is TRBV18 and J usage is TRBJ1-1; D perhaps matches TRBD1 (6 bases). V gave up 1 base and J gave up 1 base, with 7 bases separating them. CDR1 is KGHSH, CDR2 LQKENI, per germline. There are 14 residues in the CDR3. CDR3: CASSPQGGNTEAFF. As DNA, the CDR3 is TGTGCCAGCTCACCACAGGGGGGGAACACTGAAGCTTTCTTT.

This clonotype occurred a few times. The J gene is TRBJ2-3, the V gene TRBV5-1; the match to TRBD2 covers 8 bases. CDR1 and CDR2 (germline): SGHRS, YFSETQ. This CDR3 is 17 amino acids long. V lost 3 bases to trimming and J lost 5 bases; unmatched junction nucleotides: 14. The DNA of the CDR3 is TGCGCCAGCAGCTCGCGTCTCGAGCGGGAGATTAAAGATACGCAGTATTTT. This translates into CASSSRLEREIKDTQYF.

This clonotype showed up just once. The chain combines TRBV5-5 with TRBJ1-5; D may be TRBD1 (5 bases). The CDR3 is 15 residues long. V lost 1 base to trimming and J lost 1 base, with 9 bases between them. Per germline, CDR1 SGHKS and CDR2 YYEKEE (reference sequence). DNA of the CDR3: TGTGCCAGCAGCTTGTCGGGGGGAAGCAATCAGCCCCAGCATTTT. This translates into CASSLSGGSNQPQHF.

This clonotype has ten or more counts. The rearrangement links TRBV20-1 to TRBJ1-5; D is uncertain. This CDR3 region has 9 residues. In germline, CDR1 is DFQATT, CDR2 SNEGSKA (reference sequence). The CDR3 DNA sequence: TGCAGGCTAAAACAGCCCCAGCATTTT. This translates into CRLKQPQHF.